This T cell receptor beta chain was profiled in a study of response to subunit inactivated influenza vaccine. A single record per CDR3 protein comes from TCRdb applying MiXCR to the RT-PCR reads. The table includes approximately 500,000 distinct CDR3 sequences, 14% detected once. Germline loops: CDR1 MNHNS, CDR2 SASEGT. The V and J ends lost 6 bases and 0 bases, in that order; junction bases with no gene match: 7. CDR3 length: 15 residues. The study, taken as a whole, reports: With each seasonal influenza vaccination, the authors suggested, few new T cells are recruited.

Comment on this clonotype: What it binds is not known.

The rearrangement links TRBV6-1 to TRBJ1-1; the match to TRBD1 covers 7 bases. This material consisted of PBMCs from blood, taken roughly 13 days after vaccination. The clonotype originates from a man aged 50 to 59 who received an inactivated influenza vaccine. The CDR3 region is CASRTLTGVNTEAFF. The CDR3 nucleotides read TGTGCCAGCAGAACACTTACAGGGGTGAACACTGAAGCTTTCTTT.